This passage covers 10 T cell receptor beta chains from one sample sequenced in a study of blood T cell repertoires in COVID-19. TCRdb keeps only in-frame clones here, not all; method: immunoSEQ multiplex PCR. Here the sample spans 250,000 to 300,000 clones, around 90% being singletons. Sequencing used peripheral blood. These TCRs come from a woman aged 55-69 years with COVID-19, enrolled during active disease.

The CDR3 region has the DNA TGTGCCACCAGTGACCCCGACTCATACAATGAGCAGTTCTTC. Protein product: CATSDPDSYNEQFF. This sequence joins TRBV24-1 and TRBJ2-1; no definite D call. From germline, CDR1 is KGHDR and CDR2 SFDVKD. Trimming stripped 4 bases from V and 4 bases from J, with 10 bases between. The CDR3 sequence is 14 residues long.

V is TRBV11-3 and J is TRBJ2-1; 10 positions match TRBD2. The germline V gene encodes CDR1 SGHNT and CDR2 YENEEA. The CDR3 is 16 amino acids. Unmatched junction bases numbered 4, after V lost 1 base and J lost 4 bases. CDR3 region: CASSLGGLARYNEQFF. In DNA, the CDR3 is TGTGCCAGCAGCTTAGGGGGACTAGCGCGTTACAATGAGCAGTTCTTC.

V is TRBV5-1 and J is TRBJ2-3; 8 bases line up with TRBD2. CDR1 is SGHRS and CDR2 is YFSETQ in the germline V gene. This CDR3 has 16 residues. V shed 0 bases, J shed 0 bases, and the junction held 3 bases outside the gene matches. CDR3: CASSLVSSGSTDTQYF. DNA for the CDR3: TGCGCCAGCAGCTTGGTGTCTAGCGGGAGCACAGATACGCAGTATTTT. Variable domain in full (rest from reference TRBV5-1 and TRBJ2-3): KAGVTQTPRYLIKTRGQQVTLSCSPISGHRSVSWYQQTPGQGLQFLFEYFSETQRNKGNFPGRFSGRQFSNSRSEMNVSTLELGDSALYLCASSLVSSGSTDTQYFGPGTRLTVL.

In DNA, the CDR3 is TGCGCCAGCAGCTTGGGACCTCAGGGGTCTCAGCCCCAGCATTTT. It yields the protein CASSLGPQGSQPQHF. The J gene is TRBJ1-5, the V gene TRBV5-1; TRBD1 is a possible D gene (6 bases). Germline loops: CDR1 SGHRS, CDR2 YFSETQ. This CDR3 region has 15 residues. Trimming left V 0 bases short and J 6 bases short, with 13 bases between.

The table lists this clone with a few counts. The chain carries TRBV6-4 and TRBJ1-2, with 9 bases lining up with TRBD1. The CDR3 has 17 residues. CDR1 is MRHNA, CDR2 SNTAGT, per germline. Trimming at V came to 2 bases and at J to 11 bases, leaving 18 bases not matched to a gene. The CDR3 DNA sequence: TGTGCCAGCAGTGACCCGCGACGGGGTAGGACAGGGGAGGTATACACCTTC. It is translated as CASSDPRRGRTGEVYTF.

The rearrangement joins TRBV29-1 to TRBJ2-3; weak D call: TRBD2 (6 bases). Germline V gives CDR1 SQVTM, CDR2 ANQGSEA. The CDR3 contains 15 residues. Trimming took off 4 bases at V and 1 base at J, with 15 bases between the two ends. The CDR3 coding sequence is TGCAGCGTTGGCTCTACCGGGGGAGGCACAGATACGCAGTATTTT. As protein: CSVGSTGGGTDTQYF.

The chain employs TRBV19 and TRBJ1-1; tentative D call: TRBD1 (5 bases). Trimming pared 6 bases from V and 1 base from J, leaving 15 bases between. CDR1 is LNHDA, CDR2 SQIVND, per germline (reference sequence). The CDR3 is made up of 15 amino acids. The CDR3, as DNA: TGTGCCAGTAGCAACCGCGGGGCAGGGAACACTGAAGCTTTCTTT. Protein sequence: CASSNRGAGNTEAFF. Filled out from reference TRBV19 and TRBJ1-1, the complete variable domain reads DGGITQSPKYLFRKEGQNVTLSCEQNLNHDAMYWYRQDPGQGLRLIYYSQIVNDFQKGDIAEGYSVSREKKESFPLTVTSAQKNPTAFYLCASSNRGAGNTEAFFGQGTRLTVV.

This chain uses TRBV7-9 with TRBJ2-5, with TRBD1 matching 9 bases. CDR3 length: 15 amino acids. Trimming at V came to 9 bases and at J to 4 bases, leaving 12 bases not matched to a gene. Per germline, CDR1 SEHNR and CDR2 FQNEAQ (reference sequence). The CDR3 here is CASKLPGQGVETQYF. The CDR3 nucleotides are TGTGCCAGTAAGCTTCCGGGACAGGGTGTAGAGACCCAGTACTTC.

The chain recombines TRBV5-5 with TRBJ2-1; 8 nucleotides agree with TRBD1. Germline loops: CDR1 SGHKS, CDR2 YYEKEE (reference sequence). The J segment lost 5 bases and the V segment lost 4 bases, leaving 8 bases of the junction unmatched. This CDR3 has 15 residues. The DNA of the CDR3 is TGTGCCAGCAGCCACTTCAGACAGGGGAACAATGAGCAGTTCTTC. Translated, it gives CASSHFRQGNNEQFF. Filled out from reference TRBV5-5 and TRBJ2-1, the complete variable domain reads DAGVTQSPTHLIKTRGQQVTLRCSPISGHKSVSWYQQVLGQGPQFIFQYYEKEERGRGNFPDRFSARQFPNYSSELNVNALLLGDSALYLCASSHFRQGNNEQFFGPGTRLTVL.

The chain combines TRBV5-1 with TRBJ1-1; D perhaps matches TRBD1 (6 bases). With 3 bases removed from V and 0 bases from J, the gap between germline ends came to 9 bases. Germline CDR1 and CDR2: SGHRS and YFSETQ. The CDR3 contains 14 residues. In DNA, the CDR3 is TGCGCCAGCAGCTCACAGGGAATGAACACTGAAGCTTTCTTT. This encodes CASSSQGMNTEAFF.